This TCR beta chain was found in a study of cytomegalovirus exposure and HLA in healthy donors. Study results and limitations: Cytomegalovirus-associated TCR beta chains were listed, numbering more than 150. The likely origin of a cluster of highly shared sequence variants was a sequencing artifact. Among TCR sequences, most were rare, though some public TCRs appeared in many donors.

Remarks on this clone: The antigen is undetermined.

The CDR3 covers 13 residues. V was trimmed by 5 bases and J by 0 bases, leaving 10 bases between them. The germline V gene has CDR1 SQVTM and CDR2 ANQGSEA. The PCR contained 60 Vbeta and 13 Jbeta primers. The table came from immunoSEQ multiplex PCR; TCRdb's copy has only in-frame clones and leaves some out. This table holds 120,000 to 150,000 clones, 65% to 85% found once. The material sequenced was PBMCs. The receptor was isolated from a woman aged 40 to 50 in good health and CMV-seropositive. The rearrangement links TRBV29-1 to TRBJ1-1; D is ambiguous. The CDR3 DNA reads TGCAGCGTTTTTCGCAGAATGAACACTGAAGCTTTCTTT. Its translation: CSVFRRMNTEAFF.